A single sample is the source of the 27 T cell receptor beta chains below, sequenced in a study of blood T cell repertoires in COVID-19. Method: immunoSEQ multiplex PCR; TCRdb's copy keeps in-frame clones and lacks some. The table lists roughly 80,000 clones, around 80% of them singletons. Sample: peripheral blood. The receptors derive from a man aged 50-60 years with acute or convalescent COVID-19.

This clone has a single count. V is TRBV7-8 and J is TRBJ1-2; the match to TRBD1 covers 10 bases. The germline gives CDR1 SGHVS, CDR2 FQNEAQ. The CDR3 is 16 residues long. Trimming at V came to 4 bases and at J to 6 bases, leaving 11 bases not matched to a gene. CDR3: CASSSPRDRGFNGYTF. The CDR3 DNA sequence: TGTGCCAGCAGCTCCCCCCGGGACAGGGGATTTAATGGCTACACCTTC. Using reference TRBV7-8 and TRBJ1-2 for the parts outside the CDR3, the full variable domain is GAGVSQSPRYKVAKRGQDVALRCDPISGHVSLFWYQQALGQGPEFLTYFQNEAQLDKSGLPSDRFFAERPEGSVSTLKIQRTQQEDSAVYLCASSSPRDRGFNGYTFGSGTRLTVV.

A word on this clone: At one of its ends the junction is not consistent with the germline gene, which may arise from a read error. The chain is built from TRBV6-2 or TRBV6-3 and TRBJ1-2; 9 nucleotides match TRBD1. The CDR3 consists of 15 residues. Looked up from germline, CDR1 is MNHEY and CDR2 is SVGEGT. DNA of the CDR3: TGTGCCAGCAGCTACTCGGGACAGGGAAACTATGGCTACACCTTC. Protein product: CASSYSGQGNYGYTF.

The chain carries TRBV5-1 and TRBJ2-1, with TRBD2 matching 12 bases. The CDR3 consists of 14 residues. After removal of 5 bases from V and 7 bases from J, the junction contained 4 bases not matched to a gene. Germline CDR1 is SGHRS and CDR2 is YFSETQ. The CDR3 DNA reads TGCGCCAGCAGGACTAGCGGGGGACCTAATGAGCAGTTCTTC. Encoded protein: CASRTSGGPNEQFF.

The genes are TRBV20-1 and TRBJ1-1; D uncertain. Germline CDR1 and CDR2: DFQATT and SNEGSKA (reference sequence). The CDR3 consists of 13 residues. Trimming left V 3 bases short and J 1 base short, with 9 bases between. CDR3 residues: CSASRISNTEAFF. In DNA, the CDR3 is TGCAGTGCTAGTCGTATATCGAACACTGAAGCTTTCTTT.

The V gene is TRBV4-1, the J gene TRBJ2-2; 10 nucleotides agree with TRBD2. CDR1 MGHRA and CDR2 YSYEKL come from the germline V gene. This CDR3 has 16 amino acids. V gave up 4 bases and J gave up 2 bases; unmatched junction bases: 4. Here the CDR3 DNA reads TGCGCCAGCAGCCTAAGCGGGGGGGCTAACACCGGGGAGCTGTTTTTT. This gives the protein CASSLSGGANTGELFF.

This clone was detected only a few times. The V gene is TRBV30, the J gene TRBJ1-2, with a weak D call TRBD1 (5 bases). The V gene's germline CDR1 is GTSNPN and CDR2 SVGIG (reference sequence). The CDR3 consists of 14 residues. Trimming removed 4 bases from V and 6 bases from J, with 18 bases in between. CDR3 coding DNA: TGTGCCTGGACCCCCACGGGACCTAGCGATGGCTACACCTTC. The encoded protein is CAWTPTGPSDGYTF. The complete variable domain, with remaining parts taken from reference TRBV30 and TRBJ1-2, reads SQTIHQWPATLVQPVGSPLSLECTVEGTSNPNLYWYRQAAGRGLQLLFYSVGIGQISSEVPQNLSASRPQDRQFILSSKKLLLSDSGFYLCAWTPTGPSDGYTFGSGTRLTVV.

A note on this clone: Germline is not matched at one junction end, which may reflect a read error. As DNA, the CDR3 is TGCAGTGCCGGACACCAGGAGACCCAGTACTTC. Its translation: CSAGHQETQYF. V is TRBV20-1 and J is TRBJ2-5, with a tentative D call TRBD1 (5 bases). The CDR3 spans 11 residues. CDR1 and CDR2 (germline): DFQATT, SNEGSKA (reference sequence).

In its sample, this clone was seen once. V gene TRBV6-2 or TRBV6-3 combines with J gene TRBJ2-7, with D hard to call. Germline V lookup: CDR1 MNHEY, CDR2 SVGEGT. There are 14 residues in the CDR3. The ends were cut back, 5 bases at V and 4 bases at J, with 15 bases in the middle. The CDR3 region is CASSPLGPNYEQYF. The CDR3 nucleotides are TGTGCCAGCAGTCCGCTGGGCCCCAATTACGAGCAGTACTTC.

CDR3 sequence reads: CASSQDGYSRAHGYTF. The CDR3, as DNA: TGCGCCAGCAGCCAAGACGGGTACTCCCGAGCCCATGGCTACACCTTC. The genes are TRBV4-1 and TRBJ1-2, with unresolved D. V was trimmed by 0 bases and J by 6 bases, leaving 17 bases between them. This CDR3 has 16 amino acids. Germline values: CDR1 MGHRA, CDR2 YSYEKL.

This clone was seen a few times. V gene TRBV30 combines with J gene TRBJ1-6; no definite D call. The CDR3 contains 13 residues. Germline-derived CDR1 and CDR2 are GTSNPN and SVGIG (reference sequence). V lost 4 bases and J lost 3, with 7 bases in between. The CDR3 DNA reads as TGTGCCTGGACCAGGATCTATAATTCACCCCTCCACTTT. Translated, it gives CAWTRIYNSPLHF.

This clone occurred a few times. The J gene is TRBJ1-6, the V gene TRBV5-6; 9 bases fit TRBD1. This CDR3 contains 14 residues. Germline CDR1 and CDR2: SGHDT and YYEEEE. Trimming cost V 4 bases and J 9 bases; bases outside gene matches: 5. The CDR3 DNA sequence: TGTGCCAGCAGCGTCCGGGACAGGGTTTCACCCCTCCACTTT. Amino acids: CASSVRDRVSPLHF. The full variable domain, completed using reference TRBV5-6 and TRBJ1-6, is DAGVTQSPTHLIKTRGQQVTLRCSPKSGHDTVSWYQQALGQGPQFIFQYYEEEERQRGNFPDRFSGHQFPNYSSELNVNALLLGDSALYLCASSVRDRVSPLHFGNGTRLTVT.

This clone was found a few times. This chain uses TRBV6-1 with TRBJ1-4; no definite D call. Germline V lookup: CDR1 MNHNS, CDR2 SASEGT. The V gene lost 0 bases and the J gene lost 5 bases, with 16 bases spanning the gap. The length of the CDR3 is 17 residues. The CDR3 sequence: CASSEAKYGQYNEKLFF. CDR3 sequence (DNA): TGTGCCAGCAGTGAAGCGAAGTATGGGCAGTACAATGAAAAACTGTTTTTT.

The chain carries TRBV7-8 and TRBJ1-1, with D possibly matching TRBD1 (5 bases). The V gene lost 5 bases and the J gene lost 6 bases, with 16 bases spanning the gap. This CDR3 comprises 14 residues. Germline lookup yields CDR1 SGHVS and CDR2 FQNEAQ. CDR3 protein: CASSPDPRGAEAFF. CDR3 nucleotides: TGTGCCAGCAGCCCTGACCCACGGGGGGCTGAAGCTTTCTTT.

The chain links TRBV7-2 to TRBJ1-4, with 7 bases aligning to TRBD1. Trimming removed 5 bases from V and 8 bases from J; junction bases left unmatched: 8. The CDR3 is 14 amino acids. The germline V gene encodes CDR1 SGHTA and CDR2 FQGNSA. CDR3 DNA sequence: TGTGCCAGCAGCCCGCGACAGGGTGGGGAAAAACTGTTTTTT. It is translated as CASSPRQGGEKLFF.

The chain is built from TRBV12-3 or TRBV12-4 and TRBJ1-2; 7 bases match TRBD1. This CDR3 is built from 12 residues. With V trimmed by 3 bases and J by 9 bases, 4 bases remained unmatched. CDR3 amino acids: CASSLRQGSYTF. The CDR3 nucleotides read TGTGCCAGCAGTTTGAGACAGGGTAGCTACACCTTC.

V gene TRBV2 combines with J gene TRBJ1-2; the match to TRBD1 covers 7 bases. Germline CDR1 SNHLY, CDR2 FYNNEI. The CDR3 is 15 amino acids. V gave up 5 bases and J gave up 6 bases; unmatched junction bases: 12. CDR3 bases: TGTGCCAGCAGTTTACAGGGGACCGTCGGGGATGGCTACACCTTC. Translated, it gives CASSLQGTVGDGYTF.

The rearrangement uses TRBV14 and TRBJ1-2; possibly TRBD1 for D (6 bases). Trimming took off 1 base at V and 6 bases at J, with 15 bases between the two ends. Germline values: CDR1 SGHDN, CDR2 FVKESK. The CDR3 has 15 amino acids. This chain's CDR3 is CASSQVSGAIDGYTF. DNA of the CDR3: TGTGCCAGCAGCCAAGTTTCAGGGGCGATTGATGGCTACACCTTC.

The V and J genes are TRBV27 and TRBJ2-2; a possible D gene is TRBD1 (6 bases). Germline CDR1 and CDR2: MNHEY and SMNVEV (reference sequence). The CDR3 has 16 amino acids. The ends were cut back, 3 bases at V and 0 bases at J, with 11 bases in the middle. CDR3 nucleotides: TGTGCCAGCAGTTTTCTGGGGGCCTCGAACACCGGGGAGCTGTTTTTT. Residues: CASSFLGASNTGELFF.

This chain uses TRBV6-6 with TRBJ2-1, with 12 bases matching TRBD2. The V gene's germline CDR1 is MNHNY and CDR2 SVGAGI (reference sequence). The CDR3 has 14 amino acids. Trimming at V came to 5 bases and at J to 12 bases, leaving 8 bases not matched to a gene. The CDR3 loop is CASSRTSGDTPQFF. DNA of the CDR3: TGTGCCAGCAGTAGGACTAGCGGGGATACGCCGCAGTTCTTC.

The CDR3 region is CASGNPGQGVYEQYF. The CDR3 DNA follows: TGTGCCAGCGGGAATCCGGGACAGGGTGTCTACGAGCAGTACTTC. The chain uses TRBV2 and TRBJ2-7, with 9 bases lining up with TRBD1. Germline CDR1 reads SNHLY; CDR2 reads FYNNEI. This CDR3 is 15 amino acids long. The J segment lost 3 bases and the V segment lost 8 bases, leaving 11 bases of the junction unmatched. The whole variable domain, remainder taken from reference TRBV2 and TRBJ2-7, is EPEVTQTPSHQVTQMGQEVILRCVPISNHLYFYWYRQILGQKVEFLVSFYNNEISEKSEIFDDQFSVERPDGSNFTLKIRSTKLEDSAMYFCASGNPGQGVYEQYFGPGTRLTVT.

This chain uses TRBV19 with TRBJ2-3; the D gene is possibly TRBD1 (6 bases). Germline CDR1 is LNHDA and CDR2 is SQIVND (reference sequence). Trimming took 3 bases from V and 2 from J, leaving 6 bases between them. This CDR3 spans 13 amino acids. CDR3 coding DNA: TGTGCCAGTAGTATGGGACACACAGATACGCAGTATTTT. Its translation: CASSMGHTDTQYF.

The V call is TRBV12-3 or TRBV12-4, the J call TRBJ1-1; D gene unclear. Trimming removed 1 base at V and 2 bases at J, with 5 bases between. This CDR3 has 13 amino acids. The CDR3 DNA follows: TGTGCCAGCAGTTTAGTACTCAACACTGAAGCTTTCTTT. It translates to CASSLVLNTEAFF.

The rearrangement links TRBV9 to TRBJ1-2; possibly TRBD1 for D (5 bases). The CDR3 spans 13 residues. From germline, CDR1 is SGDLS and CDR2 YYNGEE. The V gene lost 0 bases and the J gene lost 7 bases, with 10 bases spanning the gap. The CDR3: CASSVDRTSGYTF. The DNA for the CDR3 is TGTGCCAGCAGCGTAGACAGGACAAGTGGCTACACCTTC.

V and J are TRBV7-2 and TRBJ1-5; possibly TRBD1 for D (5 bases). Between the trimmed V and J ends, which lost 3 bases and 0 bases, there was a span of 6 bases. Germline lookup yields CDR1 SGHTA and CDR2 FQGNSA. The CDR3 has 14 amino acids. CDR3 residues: CASSLDNSNQPQHF. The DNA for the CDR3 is TGTGCCAGCAGCTTGGACAATAGCAATCAGCCCCAGCATTTT.

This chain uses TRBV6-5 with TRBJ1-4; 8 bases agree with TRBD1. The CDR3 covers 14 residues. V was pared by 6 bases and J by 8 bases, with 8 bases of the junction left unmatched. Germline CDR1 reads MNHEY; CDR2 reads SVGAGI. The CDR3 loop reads CASRTGTGREKLFF. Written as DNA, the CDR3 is TGTGCCAGCAGGACCGGGACAGGACGAGAAAAACTGTTTTTT.

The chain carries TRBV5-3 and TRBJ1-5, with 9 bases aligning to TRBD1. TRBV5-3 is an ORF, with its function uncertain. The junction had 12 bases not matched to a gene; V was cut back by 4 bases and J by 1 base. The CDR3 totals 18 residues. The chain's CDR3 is CARSREDRGSVSNQPQHF. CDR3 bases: TGTGCCAGAAGCCGTGAAGACAGGGGGTCGGTAAGCAATCAGCCCCAGCATTTT.

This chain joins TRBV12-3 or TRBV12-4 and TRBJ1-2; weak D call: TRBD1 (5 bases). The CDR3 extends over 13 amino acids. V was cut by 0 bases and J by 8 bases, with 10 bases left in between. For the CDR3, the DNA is TGTGCCAGCAGTTTAGCGTCGGGGGTCGGCTACACCTTC. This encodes CASSLASGVGYTF.